Following are 8 T cell receptor beta chains from one sample sequenced in a study of cytomegalovirus exposure and HLA in healthy donors. The study ran its PCR with 60 Vbeta and 13 Jbeta primers. Assay: immunoSEQ multiplex PCR; the TCRdb copy retains only in-frame clones and omits some. The sample has about 190,000 clones; 85% are singletons. Sequencing input: PBMCs. These receptors all stem from a boy aged 2-9 years in good health and CMV-seronegative.

The chain links TRBV19 to TRBJ2-1, with 8 bases fitting TRBD1. The CDR3 contains 15 residues. In germline, CDR1 is LNHDA, CDR2 SQIVND (reference sequence). The junction had 14 bases not matched to a gene; V was cut back by 10 bases and J by 6 bases. Here the CDR3 DNA reads TGTGCCACCCAGCCAGTCGGACAGGGCCGCAATGAGCAGTTCTTC. It translates to CATQPVGQGRNEQFF. Complete variable domain (other parts from reference TRBV19 and TRBJ2-1): DGGITQSPKYLFRKEGQNVTLSCEQNLNHDAMYWYRQDPGQGLRLIYYSQIVNDFQKGDIAEGYSVSREKKESFPLTVTSAQKNPTAFYLCATQPVGQGRNEQFFGPGTRLTVL.

The chain employs TRBV7-9 and TRBJ1-6, with D maybe TRBD1 (5 bases). This CDR3 spans 17 amino acids. V was shortened by 2 bases and J by 0 bases, with 11 bases between the two germline ends. Per germline, CDR1 SEHNR and CDR2 FQNEAQ (reference sequence). CDR3 in amino acids: CASSLYGGSSYNSPLHF. The CDR3, as DNA: TGTGCCAGCAGCTTATATGGGGGGAGCTCCTATAATTCACCCCTCCACTTT.

The chain couples TRBV14 to TRBJ1-3; weak D call: TRBD1 (6 bases). Trimming removed 1 base at V and 3 bases at J, with 10 bases between. Looked up from germline, CDR1 is SGHDN and CDR2 is FVKESK. The CDR3 consists of 15 residues. The CDR3 DNA reads TGTGCCAGCAGCCAAGTCGAGGGGGTTGGAAACACCATATATTTT. The encoded protein is CASSQVEGVGNTIYF.

The chain carries TRBV27 and TRBJ2-7; unclear D gene. V was pared by 3 bases and J by 4 bases, with 13 bases between. Germline assignment: CDR1 MNHEY and CDR2 SMNVEV (reference sequence). The CDR3 spans 14 residues. The CDR3 protein is CASSFRHTPYEQYF. DNA of the CDR3: TGTGCCAGCAGTTTCCGTCACACCCCTTACGAGCAGTACTTC.

This clone was seen only a few times. The chain has TRBV25-1 and TRBJ2-6; D unclear. Germline V gene sequence: CDR1 MGHDK, CDR2 SYGVNS. Trimming cost V 4 bases and J 3 bases, with 7 bases left between them. The CDR3 has 14 residues. The CDR3 coding sequence is TGTGCCAGCAGTGTGCGCGGTGGGGCCAACGTCCTGACTTTC. Its protein is CASSVRGGANVLTF.

As for this clone: Mismatch with germline at one junction end may stem from a read error. CDR3: CASSFSQGSNEQYF. The CDR3, as DNA: TGTGCTAGCAGCTTTTCACAGGGGAGTAACGAGCAGTACTTC. This chain joins TRBV7-7 and TRBJ2-7; TRBD1 agrees at 7 bases. The CDR3 extends over 14 amino acids. The germline V gene has CDR1 SSHAT and CDR2 FNYEAQ (reference sequence).

This clone was detected only once. The chain uses TRBV10-3 and TRBJ1-1; D gene unclear. Germline CDR1 reads ENHRY; CDR2 reads SYGVKD. V lost 7 bases, J lost 0 bases, and 15 bases lay in between. The CDR3 extends over 15 amino acids. Here the CDR3 DNA reads TGTGCCATCAACCCTAGTGTAGCTCTGAACACTGAAGCTTTCTTT. Amino acids: CAINPSVALNTEAFF.

The V gene is TRBV6-5, the J gene TRBJ1-1; no clear D. The CDR3 covers 13 residues. CDR1 MNHEY and CDR2 SVGAGI come from the germline V gene. The ends were cut back, 5 bases at V and 1 base at J, with 8 bases in the middle. CDR3: CASSLTANTEAFF. DNA of the CDR3: TGTGCCAGCAGTCTAACAGCGAACACTGAAGCTTTCTTT.